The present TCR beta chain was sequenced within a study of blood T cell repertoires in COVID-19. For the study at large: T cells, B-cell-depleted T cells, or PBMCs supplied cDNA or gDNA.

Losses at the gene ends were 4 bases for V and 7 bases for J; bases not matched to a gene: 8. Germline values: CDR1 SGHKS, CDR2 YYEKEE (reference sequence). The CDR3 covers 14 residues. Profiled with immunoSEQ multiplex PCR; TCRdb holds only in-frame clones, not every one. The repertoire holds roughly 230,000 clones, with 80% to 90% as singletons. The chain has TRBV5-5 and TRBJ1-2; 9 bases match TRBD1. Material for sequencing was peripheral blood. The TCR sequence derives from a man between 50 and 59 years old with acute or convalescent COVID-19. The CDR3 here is CASSAGQGLGGYTF. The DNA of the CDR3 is TGTGCCAGCAGCGCGGGACAGGGTTTGGGTGGCTACACCTTC.